This TCR beta chain comes out of a study of identical twins' blood T cells. Looking at the study overall: About six alpha and six beta libraries together yielded 50 million or so reads. Study-level results: Twins shared more top CDR3 clonotypes than unrelated donors did.

The donors were healthy female monozygous twins, three pairs in total. On this clonotype itself: Antigen specificity is unknown.

TCRdb reanalysed the 5' RACE reads using MiXCR and keeps one entry per CDR3 protein. The data hold a few hundred thousand distinct CDR3 sequences, with around 30% observed a single time. This CDR3 region has 14 residues. The V segment lost 4 bases and the J segment 5 bases; nucleotides outside the gene matches: 6. Germline V CDR1 and CDR2: MNHEY, SVGEGT. This TCR was sampled from a woman between 18 and 55 years old in good health. Sample: PBMCs. The rearrangement links TRBV6-2 or TRBV6-3 to TRBJ2-7; TRBD2 agrees at 9 bases. For the CDR3, the DNA is TGTGCCAGCAGTTTTTTAGCGGGAGTGCACGAGCAGTACTTC. Its translation is CASSFLAGVHEQYF.